The 18 T cell receptor beta chains listed next were all sequenced from one sample in a study of cytomegalovirus exposure and HLA in healthy donors. PCR involved 60 Vbeta and 13 Jbeta primers. The repertoire was sequenced with immunoSEQ multiplex PCR; TCRdb's copy has only in-frame clones and lacks some. The table records some 200,000 clones, 81% of them present only once. Sequencing was performed on PBMCs. The receptor set was obtained from a man in his fifties in good health and CMV-seronegative.

The V call is TRBV7-8, the J call TRBJ1-5; 7 bases align to TRBD1. Germline assignment: CDR1 SGHVS and CDR2 FQNEAQ. With 5 bases clipped from V and 7 bases from J, the junction kept 11 bases outside the gene matches. CDR3 length: 15 residues. CDR3 sequence: CASSNGDSKDQPQHF. The CDR3 DNA sequence: TGTGCCAGCAGCAACGGGGACAGTAAAGACCAGCCCCAGCATTTT.

V is TRBV30 and J is TRBJ2-4, with a weak D call TRBD1 (5 bases). Germline lookup yields CDR1 GTSNPN and CDR2 SVGIG (reference sequence). The CDR3 has 12 amino acids. Trimming cost V 0 bases and J 14 bases, with 14 bases left between them. This chain's CDR3 is CAWSVRQGHEYF. CDR3 DNA: TGTGCCTGGAGTGTCAGGCAGGGTCATGAGTACTTC.

The chain combines TRBV11-2 with TRBJ1-1; D gene ambiguous. The length of the CDR3 is 13 residues. Germline V gene sequence: CDR1 SGHAT, CDR2 FQNNGV. With 5 bases removed from V and 5 bases from J, the gap between germline ends came to 12 bases. The CDR3 region has the DNA TGTGCCAGCAGCCCATCCACTAGGACTGAAGCTTTCTTT. This translates into CASSPSTRTEAFF.

The chain recombines TRBV19 with TRBJ2-7; D may be TRBD2 (6 bases). V was clipped by 3 bases and J by 7 bases, with 19 bases between them. The CDR3 spans 15 residues. Germline lookup yields CDR1 LNHDA and CDR2 SQIVND (reference sequence). CDR3 nucleotides: TGTGCCAGTAGTATGCTGGGGACTCCGCCGCGTGAGCAGTACTTC. Amino acids: CASSMLGTPPREQYF.

The chain is built from TRBV2 and TRBJ2-7; 8 bases are a match to TRBD1. V was pared by 4 bases and J by 3 bases, with 5 bases of the junction left unmatched. The CDR3 has 14 amino acids. Germline CDR1 reads SNHLY; CDR2 reads FYNNEI. The CDR3 spells CASSGTGSVYEQYF. The CDR3 DNA sequence: TGTGCCAGCAGTGGGACAGGGTCTGTCTACGAGCAGTACTTC.

The V gene is TRBV5-8, the J gene TRBJ1-1; D call uncertain. The V end was cut by 5 bases, the J end by 0 bases, with 17 bases between. This CDR3 has 16 residues. The germline gives CDR1 SGHTS, CDR2 YDEGEE. The CDR3 nucleotides are TGTGCCAGCAGGCCACACGGAGAGGGCATGAACACTGAAGCTTTCTTT. It specifies CASRPHGEGMNTEAFF.

This clone was recorded only once. This chain joins TRBV14 and TRBJ2-2; the D gene is possibly TRBD1 (6 bases). V lost 2 bases to trimming and J lost 3 bases, with 10 bases between them. In germline, CDR1 is SGHDN, CDR2 FVKESK. This CDR3 region has 15 residues. CDR3 nucleotide sequence: TGTGCCAGCAGCCAATACAGGGCTGACACCGGGGAGCTGTTTTTT. Translated, it gives CASSQYRADTGELFF.

V and J are TRBV4-1 and TRBJ2-7; a possible D gene is TRBD1 (8 bases). V gave up 7 bases and J gave up 2 bases, with 15 bases separating them. Looked up from germline, CDR1 is MGHRA and CDR2 is YSYEKL. The CDR3 totals 14 residues. The chain's CDR3 is CASKDREGTYEQYF. The DNA for the CDR3 is TGCGCCAGCAAGGACAGGGAGGGCACCTACGAGCAGTACTTC.

J is TRBJ2-1 and V is TRBV4-3; 9 bases are a match to TRBD2. CDR3 size: 13 residues. The V segment lost 4 bases and the J segment 8 bases; nucleotides outside the gene matches: 3. Germline assignment: CDR1 LGHNA and CDR2 YSLEER. CDR3 nucleotides: TGCGCCAGCAGCCTGGGACTAGCCGATGAGCAGTTCTTC. This sequence encodes CASSLGLADEQFF.

The CDR3 sequence: CASSPTGTRETQYF. In nucleotides, the CDR3 is TGTGCCAGCAGCCCCACCGGGACTAGGGAGACCCAGTACTTC. The chain carries TRBV7-3 and TRBJ2-5, with 8 bases fitting TRBD2. The CDR3 length is 14 residues. Germline V gene sequence: CDR1 SGHTA, CDR2 FQGTGA. Losses at the gene ends were 5 bases for V and 5 bases for J; bases not matched to a gene: 7.

V is TRBV6-1 and J is TRBJ2-2; 7 bases line up with TRBD2. The J segment lost 7 bases and the V segment lost 0 bases, leaving 11 bases of the junction unmatched. The length of the CDR3 is 17 residues. Germline CDR1 reads MNHNS; CDR2 reads SASEGT. Written as DNA, the CDR3 is TGTGCCAGCAGTGAAGCGAGCGAGGGAGGGAGAAACGGGGAGCTGTTTTTT. Encoded protein: CASSEASEGGRNGELFF.

CDR3 in DNA: TGTGCCAGCTCGTCGGGACCGTCAGGGGAACTAGGCTATGGCTACACCTTC. Protein sequence: CASSSGPSGELGYGYTF. The genes are TRBV18 and TRBJ1-2; D is possibly TRBD1 (6 bases). The CDR3 totals 17 residues. V lost 6 bases to trimming and J lost 4 bases, with 24 bases between them. Germline CDR1 and CDR2: KGHSH and LQKENI.

This chain links TRBV2 with TRBJ2-7; TRBD1 aligns across 10 bases. Germline lookup yields CDR1 SNHLY and CDR2 FYNNEI. CDR3 length: 12 amino acids. The V segment lost 10 bases and the J segment 6 bases; nucleotides outside the gene matches: 6. The CDR3 spells CATTGGKCEQYF. The DNA for the CDR3 is TGTGCCACGACAGGGGGCAAGTGCGAGCAGTACTTC.

This clone was picked up a small number of times. The chain couples TRBV27 to TRBJ1-5; 12 bases agree with TRBD1. The CDR3 is 17 amino acids. V was clipped by 2 bases and J by 1 base; unmatched bases: 3. Germline values: CDR1 MNHEY, CDR2 SMNVEV (reference sequence). Here the CDR3 reads CASSLGTGGRSNQPQHF. The CDR3 coding sequence is TGTGCCAGCAGTTTAGGGACAGGGGGCAGGAGCAATCAGCCCCAGCATTTT.

This clone showed up just a few times. The chain links TRBV7-2 to TRBJ1-5, with D unclear. V was clipped by 0 bases and J by 4 bases, with 4 bases between them. The CDR3 sequence is 13 residues long. CDR1 SGHTA and CDR2 FQGNSA come from the germline V gene. The CDR3 loop is CASSLAQNQPQHF. DNA of the CDR3: TGTGCCAGCAGCTTAGCTCAGAATCAGCCCCAGCATTTT.

The chain combines TRBV7-9 with TRBJ1-3, with D hard to call. This CDR3 region has 13 residues. The V gene lost 4 bases and the J gene lost 4 bases, with 8 bases spanning the gap. The germline V gene encodes CDR1 SEHNR and CDR2 FQNEAQ (reference sequence). DNA of the CDR3: TGTGCCAGCAGCTCTCGAGGGGGAAACACCATATATTTT. It codes for CASSSRGGNTIYF. The full variable domain, rest sourced from reference TRBV7-9 and TRBJ1-3, is DTGVSQNPRHKITKRGQNVTFRCDPISEHNRLYWYRQTLGQGPEFLTYFQNEAQLEKSRLLSDRFSAERPKGSFSTLEIQRTEQGDSAMYLCASSSRGGNTIYFGEGSWLTVV.

This chain joins TRBV7-9 and TRBJ2-3; tentative D call: TRBD1 (6 bases). The germline V and J ends were trimmed by 5 bases and 8 bases, with 11 bases remaining between them. Germline CDR1 SEHNR, CDR2 FQNEAQ (reference sequence). The CDR3 totals 12 residues. The CDR3 DNA follows: TGTGCCAGCAGCCCCACAGGGCTTACGCAGTATTTT. Translating gives CASSPTGLTQYF.

J is TRBJ2-2 and V is TRBV5-1, with D possibly being TRBD2 (6 bases). Trimming took off 3 bases at V and 7 bases at J, with 22 bases between the two ends. Per the germline V gene, CDR1 is SGHRS and CDR2 is YFSETQ. This CDR3 has 17 amino acids. CDR3 sequence (DNA): TGCGCCAGCAGCTCCAAAGGAGGGCGGAGTGTCTTCGGGGAGCTGTTTTTT. Its translation: CASSSKGGRSVFGELFF.